What follows describes a single TCR beta chain. What it recognizes is unknown. Germline assignment: CDR1 SGHTA and CDR2 FQGTGA. This CDR3 is built from 13 residues. Trimming shortened V by 2 bases and J by 3 bases, and 8 bases separated the two germline ends. The data were taken from a study of shared clonotypes between healthy human individuals. Whole-study findings and limits: Clonotypes which were not shared had lower generation probabilities than clonotypes that all four donors shared.

In the authors' workflow: ImmunoSEQ supplied junction-only sequences lacking quality scores, so filtering was different. Sequencing was performed with immunoSEQ multiplex PCR; in TCRdb, only in-frame clones are kept and a portion is missing. V, J and clone size derive from that table, while D and trimming were established from the DNA sequence. The data hold 2,500,000 or so clones, with about 90% observed a single time. The receptor comes from a man younger than 30 in good health. Some clones in this sample may be carry-over from other donors' samples. Input material: naive CD4+ T cells from PBMCs. Subset in this sample: CD45RA+ positively selected. V usage is TRBV7-3 and J usage is TRBJ2-7; D not certain. The CDR3 region is CASSLDNNYEQYF. The CDR3 bases are TGTGCCAGCAGCTTAGACAACAACTACGAGCAGTACTTC.